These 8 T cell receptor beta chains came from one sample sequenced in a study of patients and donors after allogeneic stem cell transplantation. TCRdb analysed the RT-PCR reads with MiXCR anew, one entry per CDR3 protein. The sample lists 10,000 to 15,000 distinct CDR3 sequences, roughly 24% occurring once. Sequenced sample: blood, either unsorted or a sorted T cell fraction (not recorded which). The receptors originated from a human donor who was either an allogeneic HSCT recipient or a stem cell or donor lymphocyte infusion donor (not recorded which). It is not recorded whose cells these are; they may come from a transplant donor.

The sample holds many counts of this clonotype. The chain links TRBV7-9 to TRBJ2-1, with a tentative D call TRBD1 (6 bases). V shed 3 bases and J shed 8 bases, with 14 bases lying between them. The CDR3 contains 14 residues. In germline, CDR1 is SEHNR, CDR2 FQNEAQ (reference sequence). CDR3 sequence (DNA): TGTGCCAGCAGCTTTTCAGGGGCCGGGGATGAGCAGTTCTTC. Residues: CASSFSGAGDEQFF.

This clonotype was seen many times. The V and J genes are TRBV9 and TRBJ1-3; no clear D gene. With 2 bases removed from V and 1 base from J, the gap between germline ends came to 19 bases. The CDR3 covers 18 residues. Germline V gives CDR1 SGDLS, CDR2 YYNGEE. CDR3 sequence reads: CASSVQTATRGSGNTIYF. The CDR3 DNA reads TGTGCCAGCAGCGTTCAGACCGCGACTCGCGGGTCTGGAAACACCATATATTTT.

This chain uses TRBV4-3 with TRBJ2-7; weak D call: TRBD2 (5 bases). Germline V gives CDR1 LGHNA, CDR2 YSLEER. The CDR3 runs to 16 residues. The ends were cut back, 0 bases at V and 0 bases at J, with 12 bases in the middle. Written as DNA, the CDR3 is TGCGCCAGCAGCCAAGATCCTGTCAGCGGCTCCTACGAGCAGTACTTC. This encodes CASSQDPVSGSYEQYF.

CDR3 nucleotides: TGTGCCAGCAGCGTAGGGCAGGGCACCTATGGCTACACCTTC. Encoded protein: CASSVGQGTYGYTF. The V gene is TRBV9, the J gene TRBJ1-2; D perhaps matches TRBD1 (5 bases). V shed 0 bases and J shed 4 bases, with 10 bases lying between them. Germline-derived CDR1 and CDR2 are SGDLS and YYNGEE. The CDR3 length is 14 residues.

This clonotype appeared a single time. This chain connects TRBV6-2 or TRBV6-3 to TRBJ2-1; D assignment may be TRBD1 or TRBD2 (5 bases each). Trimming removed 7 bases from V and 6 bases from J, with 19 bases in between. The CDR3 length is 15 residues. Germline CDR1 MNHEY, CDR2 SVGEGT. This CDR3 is CASTPTLPGPNEQFF. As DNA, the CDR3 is TGTGCCAGCACTCCAACGCTACCGGGACCCAATGAGCAGTTCTTC.

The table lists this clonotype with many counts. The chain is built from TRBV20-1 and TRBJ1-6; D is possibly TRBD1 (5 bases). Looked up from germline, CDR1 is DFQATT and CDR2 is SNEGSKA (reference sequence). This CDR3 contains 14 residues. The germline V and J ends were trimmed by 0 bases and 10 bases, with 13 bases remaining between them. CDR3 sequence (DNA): TGCAGTGCTAGAGATCCGGCAGGGAGGTCACCCCTCCACTTT. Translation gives CSARDPAGRSPLHF.

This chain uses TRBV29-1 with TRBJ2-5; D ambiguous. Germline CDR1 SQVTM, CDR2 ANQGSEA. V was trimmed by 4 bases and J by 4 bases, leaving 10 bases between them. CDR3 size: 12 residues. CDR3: CSVARVRETQYF. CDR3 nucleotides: TGCAGCGTTGCAAGGGTCCGAGAGACCCAGTACTTC.

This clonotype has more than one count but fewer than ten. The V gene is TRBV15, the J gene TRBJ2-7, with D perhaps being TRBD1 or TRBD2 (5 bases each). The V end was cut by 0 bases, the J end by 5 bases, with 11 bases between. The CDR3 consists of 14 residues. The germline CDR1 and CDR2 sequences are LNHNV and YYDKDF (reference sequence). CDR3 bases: TGTGCCACCAGCAGAGAGAGAGTGGGGGACGAGCAGTACTTC. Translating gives CATSRERVGDEQYF.